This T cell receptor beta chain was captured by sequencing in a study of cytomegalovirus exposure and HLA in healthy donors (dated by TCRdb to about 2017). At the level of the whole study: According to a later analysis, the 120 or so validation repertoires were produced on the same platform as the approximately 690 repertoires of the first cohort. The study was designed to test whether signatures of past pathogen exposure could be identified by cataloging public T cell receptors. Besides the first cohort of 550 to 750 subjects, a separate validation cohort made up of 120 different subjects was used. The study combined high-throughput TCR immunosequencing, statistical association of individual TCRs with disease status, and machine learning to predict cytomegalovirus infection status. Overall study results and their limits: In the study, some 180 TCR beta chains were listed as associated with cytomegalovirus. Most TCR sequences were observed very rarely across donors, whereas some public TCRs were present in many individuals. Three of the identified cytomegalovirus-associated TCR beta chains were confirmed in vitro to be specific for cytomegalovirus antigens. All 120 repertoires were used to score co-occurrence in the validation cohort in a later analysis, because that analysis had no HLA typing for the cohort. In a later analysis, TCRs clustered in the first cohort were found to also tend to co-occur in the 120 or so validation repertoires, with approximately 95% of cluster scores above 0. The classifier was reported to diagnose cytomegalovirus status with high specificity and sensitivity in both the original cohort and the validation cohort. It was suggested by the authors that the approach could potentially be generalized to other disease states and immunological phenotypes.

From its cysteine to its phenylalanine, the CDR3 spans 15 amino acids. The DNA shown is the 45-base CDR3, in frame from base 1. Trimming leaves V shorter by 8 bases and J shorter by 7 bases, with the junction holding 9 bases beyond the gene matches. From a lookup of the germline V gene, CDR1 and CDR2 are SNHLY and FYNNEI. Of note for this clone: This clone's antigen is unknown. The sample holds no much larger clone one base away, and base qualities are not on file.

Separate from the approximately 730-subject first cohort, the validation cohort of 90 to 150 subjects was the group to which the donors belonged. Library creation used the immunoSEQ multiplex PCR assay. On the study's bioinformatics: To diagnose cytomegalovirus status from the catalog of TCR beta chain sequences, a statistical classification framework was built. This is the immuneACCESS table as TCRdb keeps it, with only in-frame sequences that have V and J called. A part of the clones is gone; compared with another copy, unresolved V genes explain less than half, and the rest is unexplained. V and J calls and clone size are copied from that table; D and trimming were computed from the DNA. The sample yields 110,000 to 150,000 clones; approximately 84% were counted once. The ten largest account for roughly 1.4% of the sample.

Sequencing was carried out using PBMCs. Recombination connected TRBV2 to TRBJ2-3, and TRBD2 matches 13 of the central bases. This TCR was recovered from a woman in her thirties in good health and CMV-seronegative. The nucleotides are TGTGCCAGCGTAGCCGAGACTAGCGGGGGGAATACGCAGTATTTT. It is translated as CASVAETSGGNTQYF.